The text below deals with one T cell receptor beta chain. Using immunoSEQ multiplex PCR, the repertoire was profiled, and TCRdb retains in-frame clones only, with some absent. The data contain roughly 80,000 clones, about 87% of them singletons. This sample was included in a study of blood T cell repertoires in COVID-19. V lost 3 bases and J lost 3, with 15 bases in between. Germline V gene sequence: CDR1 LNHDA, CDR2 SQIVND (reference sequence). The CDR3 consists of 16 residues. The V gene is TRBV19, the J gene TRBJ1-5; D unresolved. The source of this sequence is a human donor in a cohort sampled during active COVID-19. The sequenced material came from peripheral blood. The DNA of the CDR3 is TGTGCCAGTAGTATTCAGGCTCGGATGTACAATCAGCCCCAGCATTTT. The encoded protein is CASSIQARMYNQPQHF.